Each of the 22 T cell receptor beta chains below was sequenced from the same sample in a study of blood T cell repertoires in COVID-19. Assay: immunoSEQ multiplex PCR; the TCRdb copy retains only in-frame clones and omits some. The sample includes 45,000 to 65,000 clones, 85% to 90% of them seen just once. The sample consisted of peripheral blood. The receptors here all came from a human donor in a cohort sampled during active COVID-19.

The chain recombines TRBV6-5 with TRBJ2-7; 9 bases match TRBD1. Per the germline V gene, CDR1 is MNHEY and CDR2 is SVGAGI. The CDR3 is 14 residues long. V shed 7 bases, J shed 4 bases, and the junction held 8 bases outside the gene matches. DNA of the CDR3: TGTGCCAGCACCCAGGTACAGGGGGCGTACGAGCAGTACTTC. Translating gives CASTQVQGAYEQYF.

This chain uses TRBV6-5 with TRBJ1-5; TRBD1 might be the D (5 bases). This CDR3 region has 13 residues. Trimming removed 11 bases at V and 4 bases at J, with 15 bases between. Germline V CDR1 and CDR2: MNHEY, SVGAGI. As DNA, the CDR3 is TGTGCCGGGGGGGGGTCCGGGAATCAGCCCCAGCATTTT. Translation: CAGGGSGNQPQHF.

This chain links TRBV10-2 with TRBJ2-5, with TRBD2 as a possible D gene (6 bases). This CDR3 is 15 amino acids long. Trimming removed 2 bases from V and 5 bases from J, with 15 bases in between. Germline lookup yields CDR1 WSHSY and CDR2 SAAADI. For the CDR3, the DNA is TGCGCCAGCAGTGAGCTCCTGCGGGGCGGGGAGACCCAGTACTTC. This codes for CASSELLRGGETQYF.

The CDR3 reads CASSQDSGGTYNEQFF. The CDR3, as DNA: TGTGCCAGCAGCCAAGATAGCGGGGGAACCTACAATGAGCAGTTCTTC. The rearrangement joins TRBV3-1 (or the pseudogene TRBV3-2) to TRBJ2-1, with 9 positions matching TRBD2. The J segment lost 2 bases and the V segment lost 0 bases, leaving 2 bases of the junction unmatched. The CDR3 is 16 amino acids. Germline CDR1 reads LGHDT; CDR2 reads YNNKEL (reference sequence).

The V gene is TRBV5-4, the J gene TRBJ1-4; 7 positions agree with TRBD1. CDR1 and CDR2 (germline): SGHNT, YYREEE (reference sequence). The CDR3 is 15 residues long. J gave up 1 base and V 3 bases, and 3 bases lay outside the gene matches. The CDR3 loop is CASSWGTETNEKLFF. The CDR3 coding sequence is TGTGCCAGCAGCTGGGGGACAGAAACTAATGAAAAACTGTTTTTT. The full variable domain, rest sourced from reference TRBV5-4 and TRBJ1-4, is ETGVTQSPTHLIKTRGQQVTLRCSSQSGHNTVSWYQQALGQGPQFIFQYYREEENGRGNFPPRFSGLQFPNYSSELNVNALELDDSALYLCASSWGTETNEKLFFGSGTQLSVL.

The chain has TRBV28 and TRBJ1-2, with a possible D match to TRBD1 (5 bases). Germline assignment: CDR1 MDHEN and CDR2 SYDVKM. V lost 2 bases and J lost 8, with 21 bases in between. The CDR3 has 16 residues. CDR3 nucleotide sequence: TGTGCCAGCAGTTTACGAGACAGCTCTTTATCCTGGGGCTACACCTTC. This encodes CASSLRDSSLSWGYTF.

The chain employs TRBV29-1 and TRBJ2-1; tentatively, D is TRBD2 (5 bases). V was trimmed by 4 bases and J by 4 bases, leaving 11 bases between them. From germline, CDR1 is SQVTM and CDR2 ANQGSEA. The CDR3 spans 13 residues. CDR3 protein: CSVVGRVYNEQFF. CDR3 nucleotides: TGCAGCGTTGTCGGGCGGGTATACAATGAGCAGTTCTTC.

The V call is TRBV5-1, the J call TRBJ2-5; TRBD1 aligns across 9 bases. V dropped 4 bases and J dropped 5; count of bases not matched to a gene: 6. Germline V gene sequence: CDR1 SGHRS, CDR2 YFSETQ. CDR3 length equals 14 residues. CDR3 coding DNA: TGCGCCAGCAGCCACCCACAGGGGGCGGAGACCCAGTACTTC. As protein: CASSHPQGAETQYF.

Notes on this clone: At one end the junction does not follow the germline gene, possibly because of a read error. The chain is built from TRBV2 and TRBJ2-1, with 7 nucleotides matching TRBD1. Per germline, CDR1 SNHLY and CDR2 FYNNEI. This CDR3 is built from 15 residues. CDR3 bases: TGTGCCAGCAGTGCGACCGGGACAGTCTACGATGAGCAGTTCTTC. Protein sequence: CASSATGTVYDEQFF. Full variable domain (missing parts from reference TRBV2 and TRBJ2-1): EPEVTQTPSHQVTQMGQEVILRCVPISNHLYFYWYRQILGQKVEFLVSFYNNEISEKSEIFDDQFSVERPDGSNFTLKIRSTKLEDSAMYFCASSATGTVYDEQFFGPGTRLTVL.

V usage is TRBV15 and J usage is TRBJ1-2, with a possible D match to TRBD1 (5 bases). The CDR3 covers 16 residues. Per germline, CDR1 LNHNV and CDR2 YYDKDF (reference sequence). V was cut by 0 bases and J by 0 bases, with 11 bases left in between. CDR3 loop: CATSRDLDSPNYGYTF. CDR3 nucleotide sequence: TGTGCCACCAGCAGAGATCTCGACAGCCCTAACTATGGCTACACCTTC.

CDR3 nucleotides: TGTGCCAGCAGCTTAGGGGCTAGCGTTAGTGAGCAGTTCTTC. This translates into CASSLGASVSEQFF. The J gene is TRBJ2-1, the V gene TRBV7-2; possible D gene TRBD2, 6 bases. The CDR3 covers 14 residues. CDR1 is SGHTA and CDR2 is FQGNSA in the germline V gene. Trimming left V 1 base short and J 9 bases short, with 13 bases between.

This rearrangement joins TRBV6-5 to TRBJ2-7, with a tentative D call TRBD1 (6 bases). From germline, CDR1 is MNHEY and CDR2 SVGAGI. The CDR3 has 12 residues. Trimming removed 4 bases at V and 6 bases at J, with 10 bases between. Here the CDR3 DNA reads TGTGCCAGCAGTTCCACAGGGTCCGAGCAGTACGTC. Protein: CASSSTGSEQYV.

The V and J genes are TRBV2 and TRBJ2-7; 10 bases are shared with TRBD1. V gave up 4 bases and J gave up 7 bases; unmatched junction bases: 16. The germline V gene has CDR1 SNHLY and CDR2 FYNNEI. The CDR3 contains 17 residues. CDR3 protein: CASSAPARGQGNREQYV. Here the CDR3 DNA reads TGTGCCAGCAGTGCTCCAGCCCGGGGACAGGGGAATAGGGAGCAGTACGTC.

The V and J genes are TRBV19 and TRBJ2-3; D is unresolved. V was trimmed by 3 bases and J by 0 bases, leaving 7 bases between them. The CDR3 consists of 14 residues. Germline CDR1 is LNHDA and CDR2 is SQIVND (reference sequence). The CDR3 spells CASSIQASTDTQYF. The DNA of the CDR3 is TGTGCCAGTAGTATTCAAGCTAGCACAGATACGCAGTATTTT.

V gene TRBV4-1 combines with J gene TRBJ1-3, with D possibly matching TRBD1 (5 bases). Germline-derived CDR1 and CDR2 are MGHRA and YSYEKL. This CDR3 has 15 residues. Trimming removed 6 bases from V and 3 bases from J, with 15 bases in between. CDR3 sequence: CASSLRWGDGNTIYF. The CDR3 coding sequence is TGCGCCAGCAGTCTTAGGTGGGGGGATGGAAACACCATATATTTT.

The chain combines TRBV11-3 with TRBJ2-2; 7 bases are shared with TRBD2. The CDR3 is made up of 16 amino acids. CDR1 and CDR2 (germline): SGHNT, YENEEA. The junction had 10 bases not matched to a gene; V was cut back by 2 bases and J by 7 bases. CDR3 nucleotide sequence: TGTGCCAGCAGCTTATTATTGAGCGGGGCCGGCGGGGAGCTGTTTTTT. Translation: CASSLLLSGAGGELFF.

CDR3 in amino acids: CASSMDRGTLSTDTQYF. As DNA, the CDR3 is TGTGCCAGTAGTATGGATCGGGGGACCCTTAGCACAGATACGCAGTATTTT. The chain combines TRBV19 with TRBJ2-3; D possibly corresponds to TRBD2 (6 bases). The CDR3 contains 17 residues. CDR1 is LNHDA and CDR2 is SQIVND in the germline V gene (reference sequence). Trimming removed 3 bases from V and 0 bases from J, with 16 bases in between. Looking up the rest from reference TRBV19 and TRBJ2-3 gives the full variable domain: DGGITQSPKYLFRKEGQNVTLSCEQNLNHDAMYWYRQDPGQGLRLIYYSQIVNDFQKGDIAEGYSVSREKKESFPLTVTSAQKNPTAFYLCASSMDRGTLSTDTQYFGPGTRLTVL.

This chain uses TRBV30 with TRBJ2-2, with 12 bases aligning to TRBD1. In germline, CDR1 is GTSNPN, CDR2 SVGIG (reference sequence). After removal of 2 bases from V and 5 bases from J, the junction contained 9 bases not matched to a gene. CDR3 length equals 17 residues. CDR3 nucleotide sequence: TGTGCCTGGAGTAGGGGACAGGGGGCTTGGAGTACCGGGGAGCTGTTTTTT. This sequence encodes CAWSRGQGAWSTGELFF.

This rearrangement joins TRBV19 to TRBJ1-3; unclear D gene. Looked up from germline, CDR1 is LNHDA and CDR2 is SQIVND (reference sequence). This CDR3 is 15 amino acids long. The ends were cut back, 2 bases at V and 2 bases at J, with 10 bases in the middle. The CDR3 DNA sequence: TGTGCCAGTAGTATACCGGGTTCAACTGGAAACACCATATATTTT. This gives the protein CASSIPGSTGNTIYF.

The rearrangement links TRBV7-9 to TRBJ1-3; D uncertain. The CDR3 runs 16 residues. Trimming removed 6 bases at V and 0 bases at J, with 15 bases between. Germline values: CDR1 SEHNR, CDR2 FQNEAQ (reference sequence). The CDR3 reads CASRRETTSSGNTIYF. As DNA, the CDR3 is TGTGCCAGCAGAAGAGAAACTACCTCCTCTGGAAACACCATATATTTT. The whole variable domain, remainder taken from reference TRBV7-9 and TRBJ1-3, is DTGVSQNPRHKITKRGQNVTFRCDPISEHNRLYWYRQTLGQGPEFLTYFQNEAQLEKSRLLSDRFSAERPKGSFSTLEIQRTEQGDSAMYLCASRRETTSSGNTIYFGEGSWLTVV.

V is TRBV5-1 and J is TRBJ1-2; TRBD1 matches at 11 bases. V was clipped by 4 bases and J by 9 bases; unmatched bases: 5. Germline V gene sequence: CDR1 SGHRS, CDR2 YFSETQ. This CDR3 region has 13 residues. DNA for the CDR3: TGCGCCAGCAGCGGGGGACAGGGGGACAGCTACACCTTC. Residues: CASSGGQGDSYTF. Looking up the rest from reference TRBV5-1 and TRBJ1-2 gives the full variable domain: KAGVTQTPRYLIKTRGQQVTLSCSPISGHRSVSWYQQTPGQGLQFLFEYFSETQRNKGNFPGRFSGRQFSNSRSEMNVSTLELGDSALYLCASSGGQGDSYTFGSGTRLTVV.

This chain joins TRBV30 and TRBJ1-1; 8 bases line up with TRBD1. The CDR3 runs 12 residues. The V gene end was trimmed by 3 bases and the J gene end by 3 bases; junction bases not matched to a gene: 0. CDR1 is GTSNPN and CDR2 is SVGIG in the germline V gene (reference sequence). CDR3 region: CAWRTGDTEAFF. The CDR3 nucleotides read TGTGCCTGGAGGACAGGGGACACTGAAGCTTTCTTT. Full variable domain (remainder filled in from reference TRBV30 and TRBJ1-1): SQTIHQWPATLVQPVGSPLSLECTVEGTSNPNLYWYRQAAGRGLQLLFYSVGIGQISSEVPQNLSASRPQDRQFILSSKKLLLSDSGFYLCAWRTGDTEAFFGQGTRLTVV.